The rows below give T cell receptor beta chains drawn from one sample of a study of T cells expressing NK-cell markers. TCRdb re-called the 5' RACE reads, yielding one record per CDR3 amino acid sequence without DNA. The listing contains more than 120,000 distinct CDR3 sequences. The sample consisted of blood T cells: a sorted CD56 or NKG2C T cell subset, CD4+ or CD8+ T cells, or bulk PBMC T cells (not recorded which). These receptors were taken from a man younger than 30 in good health. Each CDR3 is given with its conserved first and last residue. Each record gives: CDR3 protein, J gene, V gene.

CASSQGGNPPLHF	TRBJ1-6	TRBV3-1
CATSRVGGPHQETQYF	TRBJ2-5	TRBV15
CASSLTGKSYEQYF	TRBJ2-7	TRBV9
CATSDPARDNTGELFF	TRBJ2-2	TRBV24-1
CASRPGTSSLETQYF	TRBJ2-5	TRBV12-3/TRBV12-4
CASSQVGRDTEAFF	TRBJ1-1	TRBV3-1
CASSPFNSNQPQHF	TRBJ1-5	TRBV6-2/TRBV6-3
CASSTPGTSHEQFF	TRBJ2-1	TRBV19
CASKKSGFAAINEQFF	TRBJ2-1	TRBV12-3/TRBV12-4
CASSFSGTAKIYEQYF	TRBJ2-7	TRBV6-5
CASSQSVQIASEGNEQFF	TRBJ2-1	TRBV3-1
CASSLLRGPTDTQYF	TRBJ2-3	TRBV11-3
CASSLANLPPQIEQFF	TRBJ2-1	TRBV5-1
CASSPLAGGSGNEQFF	TRBJ2-1	TRBV7-8
CAIGTSGRTGELFF	TRBJ2-2	TRBV25-1
CASSLYSGQVSQPQHF	TRBJ1-5	TRBV27
CATRTASDTDTQYF	TRBJ2-3	TRBV6-1
CASSLLQGAMNTQYF	TRBJ2-3	TRBV27
CASSLETDVTGELFF	TRBJ2-2	TRBV12-3/TRBV12-4
CASSDLRSEYNEQFF	TRBJ2-1	TRBV2
CASSFRQSNQPQHF	TRBJ1-5	TRBV27
CSARDPGQLNQPQHF	TRBJ1-5	TRBV20-1
CASSPGVTNTEAFF	TRBJ1-1	TRBV11-1
CASSQGDEQYF	TRBJ2-7	TRBV4-2
CASSPEGVPTGELFF	TRBJ2-2	TRBV5-1
CASSPRLAGVHNEQFF	TRBJ2-1	TRBV9
CASSNGQGDSETQYF	TRBJ2-5	TRBV4-3
CASSPGTLVERAFF	TRBJ2-1	TRBV3-1
CSARDATSGRHNTGELFF	TRBJ2-2	TRBV20-1
CASSLQERAGSYNEQFF	TRBJ2-1	TRBV7-6
CASSLALGSDTQYF	TRBJ2-3	TRBV7-6
CASSPGDGGRGAFF	TRBJ1-1	TRBV11-2
CSALQEGKLFF	TRBJ1-4	TRBV20-1
CSVRPQGTGELFF	TRBJ2-2	TRBV29-1
CASLKQGAPFAIYF	TRBJ1-3	TRBV6-1
CASSLDQGYSPLHF	TRBJ1-6	TRBV5-1
CASSVDGINQPQHF	TRBJ1-5	TRBV12-3/TRBV12-4
CASSYSGGSIYNEQFF	TRBJ2-1	TRBV6-2/TRBV6-3
CASSLFPGYGNEQFF	TRBJ2-1	TRBV5-1
CASTAFGGDSYNEQFF	TRBJ2-1	TRBV6-1
CAYSTSGDYNEQFF	TRBJ2-1	TRBV12-5
CATREDKNTGELFF	TRBJ2-2	TRBV24-1
CASGRGLAGDGYNEQFF	TRBJ2-1	TRBV12-3/TRBV12-4
CASSEGTSGSLNEQFF	TRBJ2-1	TRBV6-1
CASSLTGGSYEQYF	TRBJ2-7	TRBV13
CASSWGDGPKYVQYF	TRBJ2-4	TRBV5-4
CSATTAGNTEAFF	TRBJ1-1	TRBV20-1
CASSQEGAADTQYF	TRBJ2-3	TRBV4-1
CASSLVGRGRDNEQFF	TRBJ2-1	TRBV13